The 21 T cell receptor beta chains in this list originate from one sample, sequenced in a study of cytomegalovirus exposure and HLA in healthy donors. This PCR relied on a set of 60 Vbeta primers and 13 Jbeta primers. Sequencing used immunoSEQ multiplex PCR; TCRdb keeps in-frame clones, though not all of them. The table includes a few hundred thousand clones, around 79% detected once. The sample comprised PBMCs. Receptors were obtained from a man younger than 35 in good health and CMV-seronegative.

Only one count was recorded for this clone. J is TRBJ2-7 and V is TRBV5-1, with 8 nucleotides matching TRBD1. Germline CDR1 reads SGHRS; CDR2 reads YFSETQ. The CDR3 has 13 residues. V lost 2 bases and J lost 6; bases outside the gene matches: 4. CDR3 in DNA: TGCGCCAGCAGCTTTCCAACAGGGGGCGAGCAGTACTTC. It is translated as CASSFPTGGEQYF.

The rearrangement joins TRBV13 to TRBJ2-7; D might be TRBD1 (6 bases). Germline CDR1 and CDR2: PRHDT and FYEKMQ (reference sequence). The V end lost 0 bases, the J end lost 9 bases, and 15 bases lay between the germline ends. The CDR3 is 14 residues long. CDR3 DNA sequence: TGTGCCAGCAGCTTAGGTGGGGGCCCCCTGGGGCAGTACTTC. This codes for CASSLGGGPLGQYF.

In nucleotides, the CDR3 is TGTGCCAGTAGTATAGATCCACCAGGTATCAGCCCCCAGCATTTT. Amino acid sequence: CASSIDPPGISPQHF. The chain has TRBV19 and TRBJ1-5; D is unresolved. Germline V gene lookup returns CDR1 LNHDA and CDR2 SQIVND (reference sequence). This CDR3 spans 15 amino acids. V was pared by 0 bases and J by 10 bases, with 16 bases between.

V usage is TRBV29-1 and J usage is TRBJ2-1; no clear D gene. This CDR3 region has 11 residues. Trimming pared 6 bases from V and 4 bases from J, leaving 7 bases between. CDR1 and CDR2 (germline): SQVTM, ANQGSEA. Written as DNA, the CDR3 is TGCAGCGTCGCGACATACAATGAGCAGTTCTTC. This codes for CSVATYNEQFF.

The chain couples TRBV30 to TRBJ1-4; 7 nucleotides agree with TRBD1. This CDR3 has 16 amino acids. With 6 bases clipped from V and 3 bases from J, the junction kept 13 bases outside the gene matches. Germline CDR1 and CDR2: GTSNPN and SVGIG (reference sequence). The DNA for the CDR3 is TGTGCCTGTAAATCCCGGGACAGTAGGTCTAATGAAAAACTGTTTTTT. It codes for CACKSRDSRSNEKLFF.

The chain carries TRBV30 and TRBJ1-5, with TRBD1 identical over 7 bases. Germline assignment: CDR1 GTSNPN and CDR2 SVGIG (reference sequence). CDR3 size: 17 residues. V gave up 4 bases and J gave up 0 bases; unmatched junction bases: 12. CDR3 sequence: CAWTGTEVLHSNQPQHF. CDR3 DNA: TGTGCCTGGACCGGGACAGAAGTTCTCCATAGCAATCAGCCCCAGCATTTT.

The chain has TRBV19 and TRBJ2-1; 12 bases fit TRBD2. In germline, CDR1 is LNHDA, CDR2 SQIVND (reference sequence). This CDR3 is 17 amino acids long. J was trimmed by 4 bases and V by 4 bases; bases with no gene match: 8. The CDR3 loop reads CASSTRLAGEGYNEQFF. CDR3 nucleotides: TGTGCCAGTAGTACCCGACTAGCGGGAGAAGGTTACAATGAGCAGTTCTTC.

The rearrangement uses TRBV15 and TRBJ2-5; 7 positions agree with TRBD1. V was pared by 1 base and J by 6 bases, with 11 bases of the junction left unmatched. Germline V gives CDR1 LNHNV, CDR2 YYDKDF (reference sequence). This CDR3 has 16 residues. DNA for the CDR3: TGTGCCACCAGCAGAGGGGAAGGGGGCAACACGAAGACCCAGTACTTC. This gives the protein CATSRGEGGNTKTQYF.

This clone was found once. The chain couples TRBV19 to TRBJ2-7; 10 positions agree with TRBD2. V lost 7 bases to trimming and J lost 6 bases; unmatched junction nucleotides: 21. This CDR3 has 18 amino acids. CDR1 is LNHDA, CDR2 SQIVND, per germline (reference sequence). DNA for the CDR3: TGTGCCAGTAAAGGGTCGAGCGGGAGGGCCGATAAGTCCGTCGAGCAGTACTTC. It codes for CASKGSSGRADKSVEQYF.

This clone has a single count. This chain uses TRBV5-8 with TRBJ1-1; 7 bases are a match to TRBD1. The ends lost 2 bases at V and 4 bases at J; junction bases unmatched: 2. The CDR3 contains 13 residues. The germline V gene encodes CDR1 SGHTS and CDR2 YDEGEE. Here the CDR3 reads CASSFRQGTEAFF. The CDR3 DNA sequence: TGTGCCAGCAGCTTTCGACAGGGCACTGAAGCTTTCTTT.

J is TRBJ2-5 and V is TRBV4-2; D gene unclear. The CDR3 runs 12 residues. Germline V gene lookup returns CDR1 LGHNA and CDR2 YNFKEQ. V was cut by 0 bases and J by 6 bases, with 5 bases left in between. The CDR3 region is CASSQDSKTQYF. CDR3 in DNA: TGTGCCAGCAGCCAAGATAGCAAGACCCAGTACTTC.

This clone was counted a few times. The V gene is TRBV28, the J gene TRBJ2-1; D is possibly TRBD2 (6 bases). The CDR3 loop spans 12 amino acids. From germline, CDR1 is MDHEN and CDR2 SYDVKM. The V end was cut by 6 bases, the J end by 9 bases, with 12 bases between. Here the CDR3 DNA reads TGTGCCAGCAGCCGCGGGCGGGGTGAGCAGTTCTTC. It codes for CASSRGRGEQFF.

V is TRBV6-4 and J is TRBJ2-7; no clear D. V lost 6 bases, J lost 3 bases, and 6 bases lay in between. This CDR3 spans 11 amino acids. The germline V gene has CDR1 MRHNA and CDR2 SNTAGT. The CDR3 nucleotides are TGTGCCAGCAGGCAGTGCTACGAGCAGTACTTC. It is translated as CASRQCYEQYF.

The chain employs TRBV4-2 and TRBJ2-1; 12 nucleotides match TRBD2. Per germline, CDR1 LGHNA and CDR2 YNFKEQ. CDR3 length equals 17 residues. The trim removed 1 base at V and 8 bases at J, leaving 9 bases unmatched. The CDR3: CASSQGPGLAGVHEQFF. CDR3 sequence (DNA): TGTGCCAGCAGCCAAGGACCGGGACTAGCGGGTGTTCATGAGCAGTTCTTC.

The chain recombines TRBV5-1 with TRBJ1-2, with 7 bases aligning to TRBD1. The CDR3 sequence is 16 residues long. V lost 4 bases, J lost 2 bases, and 11 bases stayed unmatched. Germline V gives CDR1 SGHRS, CDR2 YFSETQ. CDR3 sequence (DNA): TGCGCCAGCAGCGTGGATACAGGGGCCGAGAACTATGGCTACACCTTC. Translated, it gives CASSVDTGAENYGYTF.

This sequence joins TRBV6-4 and TRBJ2-2; 11 nucleotides match TRBD2. This CDR3 is built from 16 residues. V was clipped by 8 bases and J by 1 base; unmatched bases: 6. Per germline, CDR1 MRHNA and CDR2 SNTAGT. CDR3 nucleotides: TGTGCCAGCTCTACTAGCGGGAGAGGGAACACCGGGGAGCTGTTTTTT. Its protein is CASSTSGRGNTGELFF.

The chain recombines TRBV4-3 with TRBJ2-2, with D tentatively TRBD2 (5 bases). Germline CDR1 and CDR2: LGHNA and YSLEER. CDR3 size: 14 residues. Trimming took off 4 bases at V and 4 bases at J, with 10 bases between the two ends. Here the CDR3 DNA reads TGCGCCAGCAGCCTCCAAGGGAGCACCGGGGAGCTGTTTTTT. This encodes CASSLQGSTGELFF.

This clone was seen a single time. The rearrangement uses TRBV15 and TRBJ2-3; 11 nucleotides match TRBD2. CDR1 and CDR2 (germline): LNHNV, YYDKDF (reference sequence). CDR3 length equals 24 residues. V was pared by 0 bases and J by 3 bases, with 26 bases of the junction left unmatched. The CDR3 is CATSRDSPTGKASGRPWTTDTQYF. In DNA form, the CDR3 reads TGTGCCACCAGCAGAGATAGCCCAACTGGGAAAGCTAGCGGGAGGCCCTGGACGACAGATACGCAGTATTTT.

The chain joins TRBV7-9 to TRBJ2-5; D perhaps matches TRBD2 (7 bases). The V gene lost 1 base and the J gene lost 4 bases, with 16 bases spanning the gap. The germline gives CDR1 SEHNR, CDR2 FQNEAQ (reference sequence). The CDR3 extends over 16 amino acids. CDR3 DNA: TGTGCCAGCAGCTTAGAAGGCGGGAGAGGGGGAGAGACCCAGTACTTC. This gives the protein CASSLEGGRGGETQYF.

The chain combines TRBV30 with TRBJ2-3; 9 bases fit TRBD1. J was trimmed by 7 bases and V by 0 bases; bases with no gene match: 5. The CDR3 length is 14 residues. Germline CDR1 and CDR2: GTSNPN and SVGIG (reference sequence). The DNA of the CDR3 is TGTGCCTGGAGTGTCTCACAGGGGGCAAATACGCAGTATTTT. Protein sequence: CAWSVSQGANTQYF.

The chain links TRBV2 to TRBJ1-1; 11 bases are shared with TRBD1. The CDR3 length is 14 residues. V lost 2 bases to trimming and J lost 11 bases; unmatched junction nucleotides: 7. Germline CDR1 SNHLY, CDR2 FYNNEI. The CDR3 DNA follows: TGTGCCAGCAGTGAAAGAGGACAGGGGGCGCGTGCTTTCTTT. Translated: CASSERGQGARAFF.